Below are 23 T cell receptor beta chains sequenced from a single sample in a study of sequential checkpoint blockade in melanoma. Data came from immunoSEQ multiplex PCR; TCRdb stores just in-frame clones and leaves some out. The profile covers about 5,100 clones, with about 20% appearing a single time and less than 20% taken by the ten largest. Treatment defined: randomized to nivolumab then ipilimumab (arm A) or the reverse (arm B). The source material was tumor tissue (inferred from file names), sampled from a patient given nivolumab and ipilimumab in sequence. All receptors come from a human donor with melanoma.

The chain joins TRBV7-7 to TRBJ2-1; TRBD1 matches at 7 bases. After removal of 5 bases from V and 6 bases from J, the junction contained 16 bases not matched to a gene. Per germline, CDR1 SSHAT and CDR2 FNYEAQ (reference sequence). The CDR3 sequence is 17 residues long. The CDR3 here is CASSLYGLQGISNEQFF. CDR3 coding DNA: TGTGCCAGCAGCCTATACGGGTTACAGGGGATATCCAATGAGCAGTTCTTC. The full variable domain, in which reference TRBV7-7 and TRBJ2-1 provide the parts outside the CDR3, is GAGVSQSPRYKVTKRGQDVTLRCDPISSHATLYWYQQALGQGPEFLTYFNYEAQPDKSGLPSDRFSAERPEGSISTLTIQRTEQRDSAMYRCASSLYGLQGISNEQFFGPGTRLTVL.

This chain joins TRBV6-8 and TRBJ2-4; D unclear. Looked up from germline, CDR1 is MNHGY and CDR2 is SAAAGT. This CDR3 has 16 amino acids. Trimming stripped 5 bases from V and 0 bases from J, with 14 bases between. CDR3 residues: CASSASERIAKNIQYF. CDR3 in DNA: TGTGCCAGCAGTGCGTCAGAACGGATAGCCAAAAACATTCAGTACTTC.

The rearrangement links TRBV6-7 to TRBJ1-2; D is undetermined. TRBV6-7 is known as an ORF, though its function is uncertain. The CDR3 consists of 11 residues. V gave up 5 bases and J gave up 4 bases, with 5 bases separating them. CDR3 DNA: TGTGCCAGCAGTGCCCCCTATGGCTACACCTTC. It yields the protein CASSAPYGYTF.

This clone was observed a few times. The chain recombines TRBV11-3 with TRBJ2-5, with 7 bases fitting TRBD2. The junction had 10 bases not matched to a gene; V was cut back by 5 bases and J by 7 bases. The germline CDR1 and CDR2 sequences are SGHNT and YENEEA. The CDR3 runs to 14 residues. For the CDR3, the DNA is TGTGCCAGCAGCCCTTGGACTAGGGGCGGGACCCAGTACTTC. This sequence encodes CASSPWTRGGTQYF. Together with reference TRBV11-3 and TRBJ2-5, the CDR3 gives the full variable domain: EAGVVQSPRYKIIEKKQPVAFWCNPISGHNTLYWYLQNLGQGPELLIRYENEEAVDDSQLPKDRFSAERLKGVDSTLKIQPAELGDSAVYLCASSPWTRGGTQYFGPGTRLLVL.

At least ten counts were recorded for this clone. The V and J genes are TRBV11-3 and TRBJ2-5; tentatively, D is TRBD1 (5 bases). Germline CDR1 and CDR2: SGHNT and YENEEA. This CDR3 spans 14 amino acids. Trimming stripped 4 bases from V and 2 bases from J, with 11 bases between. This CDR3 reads CASSSRTRQETQYF. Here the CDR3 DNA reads TGTGCCAGCAGCTCCCGGACAAGACAAGAGACCCAGTACTTC. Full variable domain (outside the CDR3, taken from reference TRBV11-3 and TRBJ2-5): EAGVVQSPRYKIIEKKQPVAFWCNPISGHNTLYWYLQNLGQGPELLIRYENEEAVDDSQLPKDRFSAERLKGVDSTLKIQPAELGDSAVYLCASSSRTRQETQYFGPGTRLLVL.

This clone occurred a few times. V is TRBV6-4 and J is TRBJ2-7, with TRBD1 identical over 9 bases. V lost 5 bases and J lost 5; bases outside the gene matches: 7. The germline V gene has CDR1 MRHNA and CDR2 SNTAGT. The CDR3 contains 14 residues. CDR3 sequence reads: CASSYGTGYHEQYF. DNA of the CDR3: TGTGCCAGCAGTTACGGGACAGGGTACCACGAGCAGTACTTC.

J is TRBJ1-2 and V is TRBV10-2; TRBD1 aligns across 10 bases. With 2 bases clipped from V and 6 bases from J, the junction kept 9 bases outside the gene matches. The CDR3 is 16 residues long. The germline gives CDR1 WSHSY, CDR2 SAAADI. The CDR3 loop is CASSEGTGAPLHGYTF. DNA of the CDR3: TGCGCCAGCAGTGAGGGGACAGGGGCGCCCTTGCATGGCTACACCTTC.

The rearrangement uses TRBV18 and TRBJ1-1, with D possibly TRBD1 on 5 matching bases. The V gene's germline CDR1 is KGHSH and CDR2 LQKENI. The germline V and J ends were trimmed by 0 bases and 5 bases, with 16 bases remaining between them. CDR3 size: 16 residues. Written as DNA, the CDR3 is TGTGCCAGCTCACCACCAATGATGTGGGGGTGGACTGAAGCTTTCTTT. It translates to CASSPPMMWGWTEAFF.

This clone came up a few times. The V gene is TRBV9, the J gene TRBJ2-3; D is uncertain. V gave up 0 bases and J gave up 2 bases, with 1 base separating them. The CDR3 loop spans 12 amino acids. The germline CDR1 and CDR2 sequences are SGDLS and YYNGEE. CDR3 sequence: CASSVATDTQYF. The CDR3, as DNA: TGTGCCAGCAGCGTAGCCACAGATACGCAGTATTTT. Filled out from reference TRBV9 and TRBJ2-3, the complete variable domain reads DSGVTQTPKHLITATGQRVTLRCSPRSGDLSVYWYQQSLDQGLQFLIQYYNGEERAKGNILERFSAQQFPDLHSELNLSSLELGDSALYFCASSVATDTQYFGPGTRLTVL.

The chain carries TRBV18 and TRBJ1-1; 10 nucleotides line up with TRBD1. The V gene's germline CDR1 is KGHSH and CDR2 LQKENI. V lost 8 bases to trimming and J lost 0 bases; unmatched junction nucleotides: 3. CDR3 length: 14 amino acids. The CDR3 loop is CASTGQGMNTEAFF. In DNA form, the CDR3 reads TGTGCCAGCACGGGACAGGGGATGAACACTGAAGCTTTCTTT.

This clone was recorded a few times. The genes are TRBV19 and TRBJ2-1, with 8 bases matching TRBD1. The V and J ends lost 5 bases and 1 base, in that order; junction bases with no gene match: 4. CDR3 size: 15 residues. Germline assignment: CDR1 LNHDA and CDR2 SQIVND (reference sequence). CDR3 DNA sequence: TGTGCCAGTAGTCCTACAGGGGGATCCTACAATGAGCAGTTCTTC. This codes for CASSPTGGSYNEQFF.

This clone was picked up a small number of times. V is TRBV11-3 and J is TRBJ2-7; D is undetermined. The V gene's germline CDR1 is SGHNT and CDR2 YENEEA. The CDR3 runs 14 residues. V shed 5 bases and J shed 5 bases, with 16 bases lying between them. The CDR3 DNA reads TGTGCCAGCAGCCCGACCCTGTGGGGAAACGAGCAGTACTTC. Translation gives CASSPTLWGNEQYF.

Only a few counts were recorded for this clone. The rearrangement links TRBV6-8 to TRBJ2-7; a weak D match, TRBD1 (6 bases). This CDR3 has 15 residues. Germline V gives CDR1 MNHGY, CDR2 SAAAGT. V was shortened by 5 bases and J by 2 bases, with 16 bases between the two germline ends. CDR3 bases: TGTGCCAGCAGTCACTTACAGGGCCTTACCTACGAGCAGTACTTC. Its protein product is CASSHLQGLTYEQYF.

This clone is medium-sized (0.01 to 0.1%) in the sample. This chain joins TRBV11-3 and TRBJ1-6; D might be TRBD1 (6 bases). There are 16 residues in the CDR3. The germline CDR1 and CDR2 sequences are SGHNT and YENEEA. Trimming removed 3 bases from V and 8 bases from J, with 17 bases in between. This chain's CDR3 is CASSFRGTGRDSPLHF. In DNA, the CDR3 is TGTGCCAGCAGCTTCAGGGGAACCGGTCGGGATTCACCCCTCCACTTT.

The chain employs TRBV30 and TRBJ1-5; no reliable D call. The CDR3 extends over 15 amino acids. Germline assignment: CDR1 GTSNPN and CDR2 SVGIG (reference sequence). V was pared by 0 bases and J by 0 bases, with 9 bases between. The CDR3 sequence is CAWSVDFDSNQPQHF. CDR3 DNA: TGTGCCTGGAGTGTAGATTTCGATAGCAATCAGCCCCAGCATTTT. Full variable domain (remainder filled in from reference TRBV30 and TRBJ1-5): SQTIHQWPATLVQPVGSPLSLECTVEGTSNPNLYWYRQAAGRGLQLLFYSVGIGQISSEVPQNLSASRPQDRQFILSSKKLLLSDSGFYLCAWSVDFDSNQPQHFGDGTRLSIL.

CDR3 loop: CASRLIGREQYF. CDR3 sequence (DNA): TGTGCCAGCAGACTTATAGGGCGCGAGCAGTACTTC. This chain uses TRBV28 with TRBJ2-7; D is ambiguous. V was cut by 6 bases and J by 6 bases, with 12 bases left in between. The CDR3 is 12 residues long. Germline CDR1 is MDHEN and CDR2 is SYDVKM. The full variable domain, completed using reference TRBV28 and TRBJ2-7, is DVKVTQSSRYLVKRTGEKVFLECVQDMDHENMFWYRQDPGLGLRLIYFSYDVKMKEKGDIPEGYSVSREKKERFSLILESASTNQTSMYLCASRLIGREQYFGPGTRLTVT.

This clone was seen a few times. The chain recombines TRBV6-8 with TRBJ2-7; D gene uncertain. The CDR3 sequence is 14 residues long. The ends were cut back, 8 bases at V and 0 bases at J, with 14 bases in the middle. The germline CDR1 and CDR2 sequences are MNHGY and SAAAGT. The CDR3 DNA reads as TGTGCCAGCGGTCGGCCAGGCAGCTCCTACGAGCAGTACTTC. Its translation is CASGRPGSSYEQYF.

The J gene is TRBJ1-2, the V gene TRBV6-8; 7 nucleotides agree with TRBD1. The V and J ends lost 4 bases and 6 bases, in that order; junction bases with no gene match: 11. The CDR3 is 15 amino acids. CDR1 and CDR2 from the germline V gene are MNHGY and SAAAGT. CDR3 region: CASSWNIGTANGYTF. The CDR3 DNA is TGTGCCAGCAGTTGGAACATTGGGACAGCTAATGGCTACACCTTC.

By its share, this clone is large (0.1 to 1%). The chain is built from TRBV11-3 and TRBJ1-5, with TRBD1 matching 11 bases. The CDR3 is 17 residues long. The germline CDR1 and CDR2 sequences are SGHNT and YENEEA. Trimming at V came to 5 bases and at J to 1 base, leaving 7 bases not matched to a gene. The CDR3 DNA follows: TGTGCCAGCAGCCAAGGACAGGGGGCATGGAGCAATCAGCCCCAGCATTTT. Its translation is CASSQGQGAWSNQPQHF.

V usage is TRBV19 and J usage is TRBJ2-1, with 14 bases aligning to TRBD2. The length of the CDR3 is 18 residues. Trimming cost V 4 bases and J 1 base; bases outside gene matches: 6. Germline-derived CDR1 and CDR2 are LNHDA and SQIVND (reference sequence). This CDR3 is CASSTTSGGAWSYNEQFF. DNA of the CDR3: TGTGCCAGTAGTACGACTAGCGGGGGGGCCTGGTCCTACAATGAGCAGTTCTTC.

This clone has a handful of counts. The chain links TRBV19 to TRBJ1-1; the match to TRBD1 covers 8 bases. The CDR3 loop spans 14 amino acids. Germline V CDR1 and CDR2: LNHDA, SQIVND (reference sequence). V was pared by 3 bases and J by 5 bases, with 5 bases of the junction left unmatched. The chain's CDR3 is CASSIGQGWTEAFF. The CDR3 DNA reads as TGTGCCAGTAGTATCGGACAGGGTTGGACTGAAGCTTTCTTT. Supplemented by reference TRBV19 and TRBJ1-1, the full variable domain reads DGGITQSPKYLFRKEGQNVTLSCEQNLNHDAMYWYRQDPGQGLRLIYYSQIVNDFQKGDIAEGYSVSREKKESFPLTVTSAQKNPTAFYLCASSIGQGWTEAFFGQGTRLTVV.

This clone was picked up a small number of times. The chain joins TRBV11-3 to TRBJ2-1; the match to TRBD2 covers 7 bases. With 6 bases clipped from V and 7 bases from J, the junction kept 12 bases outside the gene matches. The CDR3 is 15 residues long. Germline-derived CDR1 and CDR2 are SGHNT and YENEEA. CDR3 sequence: CASSYGPGRGNEQFF. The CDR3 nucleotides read TGTGCCAGCAGTTACGGACCTGGGAGGGGAAATGAGCAGTTCTTC.

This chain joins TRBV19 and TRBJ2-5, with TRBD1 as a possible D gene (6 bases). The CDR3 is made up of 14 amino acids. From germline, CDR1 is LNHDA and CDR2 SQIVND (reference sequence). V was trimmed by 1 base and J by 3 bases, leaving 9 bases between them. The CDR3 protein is CASSIAAGEETQYF. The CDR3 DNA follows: TGTGCCAGTAGTATAGCGGCAGGGGAAGAGACCCAGTACTTC.